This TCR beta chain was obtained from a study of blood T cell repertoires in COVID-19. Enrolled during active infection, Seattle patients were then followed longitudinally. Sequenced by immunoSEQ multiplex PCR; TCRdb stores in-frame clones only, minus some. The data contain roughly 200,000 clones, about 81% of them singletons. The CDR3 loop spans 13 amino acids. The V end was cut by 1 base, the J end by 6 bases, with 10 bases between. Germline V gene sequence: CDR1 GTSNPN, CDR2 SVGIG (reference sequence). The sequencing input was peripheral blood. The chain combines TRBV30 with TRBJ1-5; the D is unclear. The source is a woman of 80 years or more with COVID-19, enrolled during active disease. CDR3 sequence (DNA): TGTGCCTGGAGTGAGAACCCGGGTCAGCCCCAGCATTTT. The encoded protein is CAWSENPGQPQHF.